This passage covers 11 T cell receptor beta chains from one sample sequenced in a study of cytomegalovirus exposure and HLA in healthy donors. This PCR relied on a set of 60 Vbeta primers and 13 Jbeta primers. The protocol was immunoSEQ multiplex PCR, while the TCRdb copy is restricted to in-frame clones and leaves out a portion. The repertoire holds about 130,000 clones, over 80% seen once, with roughly 1.2% in the top ten. The sequencing sample was made of PBMCs. Receptors were obtained from a boy aged 10-17 years in good health and CMV-seronegative.

The rearrangement links TRBV30 to TRBJ2-3, with 8 bases matching TRBD2. V trimming: 2 bases; J trimming: 0 bases; junction bases outside the gene matches: 7. This CDR3 is 16 amino acids long. In germline, CDR1 is GTSNPN, CDR2 SVGIG (reference sequence). The CDR3 protein is CAWSHGGRTSTDTQYF. CDR3 DNA: TGTGCCTGGAGTCACGGCGGGAGGACTAGCACAGATACGCAGTATTTT.

The chain couples TRBV5-6 to TRBJ2-3; 9 bases agree with TRBD2. Germline-derived CDR1 and CDR2 are SGHDT and YYEEEE. The CDR3 covers 15 residues. The V gene end was trimmed by 2 bases and the J gene end by 6 bases; junction bases not matched to a gene: 7. The CDR3: CASSLVGLAGDTQYF. The CDR3 region has the DNA TGTGCCAGCAGCTTAGTAGGGCTAGCGGGGGATACGCAGTATTTT.

This clone is a singleton in its sample. This chain connects TRBV30 to TRBJ2-5; 11 bases match TRBD2. Germline assignment: CDR1 GTSNPN and CDR2 SVGIG (reference sequence). Unmatched junction bases numbered 10, after V lost 3 bases and J lost 7 bases. The CDR3 is 15 amino acids. DNA of the CDR3: TGTGCCTGGAGAGTAACTAGCGGGGGAATCGTGACCCAGTACTTC. This encodes CAWRVTSGGIVTQYF.

The gene calls are TRBV6-5 and TRBJ2-7, with 11 bases aligning to TRBD2. CDR3 length: 14 residues. V was clipped by 4 bases and J by 3 bases; unmatched bases: 2. Germline V gives CDR1 MNHEY, CDR2 SVGAGI. The DNA for the CDR3 is TGTGCCAGCAGTTTAGCGGGAGGGGTCTACGAGCAGTACTTC. Amino acid sequence: CASSLAGGVYEQYF.

The rearrangement links TRBV6-5 to TRBJ2-1; 11 bases are a match to TRBD2. After removal of 2 bases from V and 4 bases from J, the junction contained 1 base not matched to a gene. The CDR3 sequence is 15 residues long. CDR1 is MNHEY, CDR2 SVGAGI, per germline. The CDR3 reads CASSYVAGGYNEQFF. The CDR3 coding sequence is TGTGCCAGCAGTTACGTAGCGGGAGGGTACAATGAGCAGTTCTTC.

CDR3 region: CASSSGQGVAYNEQFF. The CDR3 DNA reads as TGTGCCAGCAGCAGCGGACAGGGGGTGGCCTACAATGAGCAGTTCTTC. The chain has TRBV5-4 and TRBJ2-1; TRBD1 agrees at 10 bases. V dropped 4 bases and J dropped 2; count of bases not matched to a gene: 6. The germline gives CDR1 SGHNT, CDR2 YYREEE (reference sequence). The CDR3 runs to 16 residues.

The V gene is TRBV5-1, the J gene TRBJ2-2, with D perhaps matching TRBD1 (6 bases). The V gene lost 0 bases and the J gene lost 4 bases, with 19 bases spanning the gap. The CDR3 is 18 residues long. Germline CDR1 SGHRS, CDR2 YFSETQ. This CDR3 reads CASSLDREEFEVTGELFF. CDR3 sequence (DNA): TGCGCCAGCAGCTTGGACAGGGAAGAGTTCGAGGTCACCGGGGAGCTGTTTTTT.

The chain employs TRBV29-1 and TRBJ2-1; TRBD1 might be the D (5 bases). The CDR3 length is 15 residues. Germline lookup yields CDR1 SQVTM and CDR2 ANQGSEA. V was cut by 2 bases and J by 1 base, with 12 bases left in between. The CDR3 here is CSVENRGPSYNEQFF. CDR3 bases: TGCAGCGTTGAAAATAGGGGCCCTTCCTACAATGAGCAGTTCTTC.

This clone occurred once. This chain connects TRBV5-1 to TRBJ1-1, with D uncertain. Germline V gives CDR1 SGHRS, CDR2 YFSETQ. Deletions cut 0 bases from V and 9 bases from J, with 15 bases between. The CDR3 totals 14 residues. CDR3 sequence reads: CASSLARPGEKAFF. The CDR3 DNA follows: TGCGCCAGCAGCTTGGCCCGTCCGGGTGAAAAAGCTTTCTTT.

This chain links TRBV6-1 with TRBJ1-6; perhaps TRBD1 as D (5 bases). The CDR3 contains 16 residues. CDR1 is MNHNS and CDR2 is SASEGT in the germline V gene. V lost 4 bases and J lost 7, with 17 bases in between. This CDR3 is CASSGLVGPSNSPLHF. The DNA for the CDR3 is TGTGCCAGCAGTGGTCTTGTGGGGCCGAGCAATTCACCCCTCCACTTT.

The chain carries TRBV7-8 and TRBJ2-7, with TRBD1 as a possible D gene (5 bases). Looked up from germline, CDR1 is SGHVS and CDR2 is FQNEAQ. V gave up 1 base and J gave up 7 bases, with 11 bases separating them. This CDR3 has 13 residues. The CDR3 protein is CASSLVGPGEQYF. The CDR3 coding sequence is TGTGCCAGCAGCTTAGTGGGCCCAGGGGAGCAGTACTTC.